These 13 T cell receptor beta chains were sequenced from one sample in a study of T-cell reconstitution after alpha-beta-depleted transplantation in children. Library preparation (for TCRbeta) was performed with unique molecular identifiers. TCRdb recomputed calls from the PCR reads with MiXCR, one row per CDR3 protein. The sample shows fewer than 750,000 distinct CDR3 sequences, more than 20% of them seen only once. The sequences come from PBMCs, mostly from graft donor cells, collected 360 days after TCRalphabeta/CD19-depleted stem cell transplant. The receptors derive from a boy in the first two years of life who had a stem cell transplant for acute myeloid leukemia, so the T cells may come from the graft donor.

This clonotype came up a few times. The rearrangement links TRBV5-1 to TRBJ1-4; 9 bases fit TRBD1. Germline-derived CDR1 and CDR2 are SGHRS and YFSETQ. V lost 2 bases to trimming and J lost 7 bases; unmatched junction nucleotides: 3. The CDR3 runs 14 residues. The CDR3 DNA follows: TGCGCCAGCAGCTTACAGGGGGCGCGTGAAAAACTGTTTTTT. Translated: CASSLQGAREKLFF.

The chain carries TRBV11-2 and TRBJ2-1; D not certain. The germline V gene encodes CDR1 SGHAT and CDR2 FQNNGV. This CDR3 has 13 residues. The germline V and J ends were trimmed by 7 bases and 4 bases, with 11 bases remaining between them. This CDR3 is CASIGDLYNEQFF. The CDR3 DNA is TGTGCCAGCATCGGAGACCTATACAATGAGCAGTTCTTC.

This clonotype was counted only a few times. The chain has TRBV10-3 and TRBJ2-1; 16 bases match TRBD2. The CDR3 has 18 residues. V shed 8 bases and J 3 bases; nucleotides not matched to a gene: 10. The V gene's germline CDR1 is ENHRY and CDR2 SYGVKD. The CDR3 loop reads CAILGTSGGAGDYNEQFF. In nucleotides, the CDR3 is TGTGCCATCCTCGGGACTAGCGGGGGGGCCGGCGACTACAATGAGCAGTTCTTC.

This clonotype was counted a few times. The chain couples TRBV20-1 to TRBJ1-2; TRBD1 is a possible D gene (5 bases). Looked up from germline, CDR1 is DFQATT and CDR2 is SNEGSKA (reference sequence). The CDR3 runs 14 residues. V was pared by 1 base and J by 6 bases, with 15 bases between. The CDR3 sequence is CSARAHKGYHGYTF. The CDR3 DNA reads TGCAGTGCTAGAGCCCATAAGGGGTATCATGGCTACACCTTC.

A few counts support this clonotype. The chain is built from TRBV27 and TRBJ1-5; 7 bases fit TRBD1. The ends lost 6 bases at V and 1 base at J; junction bases unmatched: 6. Per the germline V gene, CDR1 is MNHEY and CDR2 is SMNVEV (reference sequence). CDR3 size: 15 residues. The CDR3: CASRSTGPSNQPQHF. CDR3 DNA sequence: TGTGCCAGCAGGTCGACAGGGCCAAGCAATCAGCCCCAGCATTTT.

In its sample, this clonotype was seen a few times. This chain links TRBV29-1 with TRBJ2-5, with D tentatively TRBD2 (6 bases). Trimming removed 1 base from V and 0 bases from J, with 15 bases in between. This CDR3 has 16 residues. Germline V gives CDR1 SQVTM, CDR2 ANQGSEA. The CDR3 DNA follows: TGCAGCGTTGAAGGACTAGTTTGGGACTACCAAGAGACCCAGTACTTC. Encoded protein: CSVEGLVWDYQETQYF.

This clonotype has ten or more counts. The gene calls are TRBV4-3 and TRBJ1-2; D is undetermined. The CDR3 loop spans 13 amino acids. Per the germline V gene, CDR1 is LGHNA and CDR2 is YSLEER. V lost 4 bases to trimming and J lost 0 bases, with 6 bases between them. Here the CDR3 DNA reads TGCGCCAGCAGCCGGAAAGCTAACTATGGCTACACCTTC. Its translation: CASSRKANYGYTF.

Many counts were recorded for this clonotype. This chain connects TRBV20-1 to TRBJ1-4; D perhaps matches TRBD1 (6 bases). The CDR3 loop spans 14 amino acids. V dropped 4 bases and J dropped 6 bases, with 15 bases sitting between them. Germline CDR1 reads DFQATT; CDR2 reads SNEGSKA (reference sequence). CDR3 nucleotides: TGCAGTGCTAACCACAGGGTTGGGGATGAAAAACTGTTTTTT. Protein product: CSANHRVGDEKLFF.

The rearrangement uses TRBV4-1 and TRBJ2-1; D gene uncertain. Between the trimmed V and J ends, which lost 0 bases and 0 bases, there was a span of 9 bases. Germline values: CDR1 MGHRA, CDR2 YSYEKL. The CDR3 consists of 16 residues. The DNA for the CDR3 is TGCGCCAGCAGCCAAGATTTCGAGAGCTCCTACAATGAGCAGTTCTTC. Encoded protein: CASSQDFESSYNEQFF.

This clonotype appeared many times. The chain carries TRBV29-1 and TRBJ2-7; unclear D gene. The germline V gene has CDR1 SQVTM and CDR2 ANQGSEA. V lost 0 bases and J lost 7, with 10 bases in between. There are 12 residues in the CDR3. CDR3 residues: CSVEESGAEQYF. CDR3 in DNA: TGCAGCGTTGAAGAGTCTGGAGCAGAGCAGTACTTC.

The J gene is TRBJ2-2, the V gene TRBV20-1, with D tentatively TRBD2 (6 bases). The germline CDR1 and CDR2 sequences are DFQATT and SNEGSKA (reference sequence). Trimming removed 3 bases at V and 6 bases at J, with 14 bases between. The CDR3 is made up of 14 amino acids. This CDR3 is CSARTWRGPGELFF. DNA for the CDR3: TGCAGTGCTAGGACGTGGAGGGGCCCCGGGGAGCTGTTTTTT.

The chain recombines TRBV20-1 with TRBJ2-6; tentatively, D is TRBD2 (6 bases). Trimming took off 3 bases at V and 2 bases at J, with 14 bases between the two ends. This CDR3 is 16 amino acids long. Germline V gene data show CDR1 as DFQATT and CDR2 as SNEGSKA (reference sequence). CDR3 bases: TGCAGTGCTAGCCCCTCAGGGACTGCTGGGGCCAACGTCCTGACTTTC. Translating it yields CSASPSGTAGANVLTF.

The J gene is TRBJ2-1, the V gene TRBV10-3, with a tentative D call TRBD1 (6 bases). Between the trimmed V and J ends, which lost 4 bases and 0 bases, there was a span of 19 bases. Germline V lookup: CDR1 ENHRY, CDR2 SYGVKD. The CDR3 is 18 amino acids. In nucleotides, the CDR3 is TGTGCCATCAGTGGAGTAGGCCCCAGGACAGTCTCCTACAATGAGCAGTTCTTC. This sequence encodes CAISGVGPRTVSYNEQFF.